The 7 T cell receptor beta chains presented below share a single source sample, sequenced in a study of T cell responses to AZD1222 COVID-19 vaccine. The repertoire was sequenced with immunoSEQ multiplex PCR; TCRdb's copy has only in-frame clones and lacks some. The repertoire holds some 100,000 clones, with over 75% as singletons. This specimen was peripheral blood, taken on day 0 of AZD1222 vaccination. The receptors come from an adult in good health.

The chain links TRBV3-1 (or the pseudogene TRBV3-2) to TRBJ2-1, with D maybe TRBD2 (5 bases). V shed 5 bases and J shed 0 bases, with 11 bases lying between them. The CDR3 loop spans 15 amino acids. From germline, CDR1 is LGHDT and CDR2 YNNKEL (reference sequence). The CDR3 bases are TGTGCCAGCAGCGCACCAGCGGTCTCCTACAATGAGCAGTTCTTC. The encoded protein is CASSAPAVSYNEQFF.

The rearrangement links TRBV29-1 to TRBJ1-4, with no clear D. The length of the CDR3 is 14 residues. Per the germline V gene, CDR1 is SQVTM and CDR2 is ANQGSEA. The ends were cut back, 7 bases at V and 2 bases at J, with 14 bases in the middle. CDR3 loop: CSARVGVTNEKLFF. CDR3 in DNA: TGCAGCGCCCGAGTGGGTGTCACTAATGAAAAACTGTTTTTT.

CDR3 DNA: TGTGCCAGCAGCGTAGATCCCAATACGAACACTGAAGCTTTCTTT. The encoded protein is CASSVDPNTNTEAFF. The genes are TRBV9 and TRBJ1-1, with unresolved D. The germline V gene has CDR1 SGDLS and CDR2 YYNGEE. The CDR3 totals 15 residues. V was pared by 0 bases and J by 1 base, with 10 bases between.

This CDR3 is CASSPHMNEQYF. For the CDR3, the DNA is TGCGCCAGCAGCCCACATATGAACGAGCAGTACTTC. This sequence joins TRBV5-1 and TRBJ2-7; the D is unclear. The CDR3 is 12 amino acids. Trimming cost V 4 bases and J 5 bases, with 10 bases left between them. Germline CDR1 reads SGHRS; CDR2 reads YFSETQ.

This chain connects TRBV11-2 to TRBJ1-1; D is unresolved. V was trimmed by 2 bases and J by 1 base, leaving 11 bases between them. Germline V gives CDR1 SGHAT, CDR2 FQNNGV. This CDR3 has 15 amino acids. The CDR3, as DNA: TGTGCCAGCAGCTTATTTTCCGCTGGGAACACTGAAGCTTTCTTT. Amino acid sequence: CASSLFSAGNTEAFF.

The rearrangement uses TRBV2 and TRBJ2-7; D is ambiguous. CDR3 length: 13 residues. Germline assignment: CDR1 SNHLY and CDR2 FYNNEI. The V end was cut by 2 bases, the J end by 3 bases, with 8 bases between. The CDR3 reads CASSEMYSYEQYF. CDR3 sequence (DNA): TGTGCCAGCAGTGAAATGTACAGCTACGAGCAGTACTTC.

This clone occurred once. This chain connects TRBV19 to TRBJ2-7; the D gene is possibly TRBD2 (5 bases). Trimming removed 5 bases at V and 4 bases at J, with 15 bases between. CDR3 length: 14 amino acids. Germline V gene data show CDR1 as LNHDA and CDR2 as SQIVND (reference sequence). The CDR3 region is CASSSAGEPYEQYF. Here the CDR3 DNA reads TGTGCCAGTAGTTCAGCCGGGGAACCGTACGAGCAGTACTTC.